Presented here are 11 T cell receptor beta chains from one specimen sequenced in a study of early T cells in non-severe SARS-CoV-2 infection. Each CDR3 protein gets one entry after TCRdb re-called the 5' RACE reads with MiXCR. Among roughly 75,000 distinct CDR3 sequences listed, approximately 11% were seen once. The sample taken for sequencing was whole blood. All receptors derive from an adult who was a healthcare worker with PCR-confirmed SARS-CoV-2 infection or an uninfected control (not recorded which).

This clonotype was found many times. The gene calls are TRBV6-5 and TRBJ1-5; no clear D. Germline V lookup: CDR1 MNHEY, CDR2 SVGAGI. The V and J ends lost 5 bases and 6 bases respectively, with 2 bases between them. The CDR3 runs to 10 residues. The CDR3 DNA reads TGTGCCAGCAGTAGTCAGCCCCAGCATTTT. Its translation is CASSSQPQHF.

This clonotype has just a few counts. The chain couples TRBV29-1 to TRBJ1-2; D not certain. In germline, CDR1 is SQVTM, CDR2 ANQGSEA. V was cut by 4 bases and J by 4 bases, with 16 bases left in between. This CDR3 has 14 amino acids. The CDR3 sequence: CSVVPGLAAYGYTF. CDR3 coding DNA: TGCAGCGTTGTTCCGGGGTTGGCGGCCTATGGCTACACCTTC.

This clonotype was counted between two and nine times. V is TRBV5-1 and J is TRBJ1-1; no firm D call. The CDR3 runs 13 residues. Deletions cut 4 bases from V and 4 bases from J, with 11 bases between. In germline, CDR1 is SGHRS, CDR2 YFSETQ. The CDR3 here is CASSLSVGTEAFF. The CDR3 DNA follows: TGCGCCAGCAGCCTGTCGGTCGGCACTGAAGCTTTCTTT.

The V and J genes are TRBV7-6 and TRBJ2-1; no definite D call. Germline CDR1 is SGHVS and CDR2 is FNYEAQ. This CDR3 is built from 17 residues. V dropped 5 bases and J dropped 6 bases, with 23 bases sitting between them. CDR3 residues: CASSPRPVSVISNEQFF. The CDR3 bases are TGTGCCAGCAGCCCCCGGCCAGTATCGGTAATTAGCAATGAGCAGTTCTTC.

V usage is TRBV7-9 and J usage is TRBJ2-5, with no clear D. Germline V gene sequence: CDR1 SEHNR, CDR2 FQNEAQ (reference sequence). This CDR3 is built from 16 residues. V lost 7 bases to trimming and J lost 5 bases, with 23 bases between them. For the CDR3, the DNA is TGTGCCAGCAACCCCTGGGCCAATAAATTGGTGGAGACCCAGTACTTC. Translation: CASNPWANKLVETQYF. Looking up the rest from reference TRBV7-9 and TRBJ2-5 gives the full variable domain: DTGVSQNPRHKITKRGQNVTFRCDPISEHNRLYWYRQTLGQGPEFLTYFQNEAQLEKSRLLSDRFSAERPKGSFSTLEIQRTEQGDSAMYLCASNPWANKLVETQYFGPGTRLLVL.

There are many counts of this clonotype. The V and J genes are TRBV3-1 and TRBJ1-1, with D possibly matching TRBD1 (5 bases). V was clipped by 1 base and J by 3 bases, with 12 bases between them. This CDR3 comprises 15 residues. CDR1 LGHDT and CDR2 YNNKEL come from the germline V gene (reference sequence). Here the CDR3 DNA reads TGTGCCAGCAGCCAAGGGAAGGGGTCGCACACTGAAGCTTTCTTT. Its protein product is CASSQGKGSHTEAFF.

Many counts were recorded for this clonotype. The CDR3 nucleotides read TGTGCCAGCAGCTTAGGGGGGGTTAGAAAAAACATTCAGTACTTC. Translated: CASSLGGVRKNIQYF. The chain combines TRBV7-2 with TRBJ2-4; tentative D call: TRBD2 (6 bases). The CDR3 extends over 15 amino acids. The germline V and J ends were trimmed by 1 base and 4 bases, with 11 bases remaining between them. Per germline, CDR1 SGHTA and CDR2 FQGNSA.

The chain links TRBV9 to TRBJ2-1; D is unclear. V lost 0 bases, J lost 6 bases, and 10 bases lay in between. CDR3 length: 14 amino acids. CDR1 and CDR2 (germline): SGDLS, YYNGEE. In nucleotides, the CDR3 is TGTGCCAGCAGCGTAGGGGGTAGTGTCAATGAGCAGTTCTTC. Translating gives CASSVGGSVNEQFF.

This clonotype has at least ten counts. The chain joins TRBV3-1 to TRBJ2-1, with 12 bases fitting TRBD2. The germline CDR1 and CDR2 sequences are LGHDT and YNNKEL (reference sequence). The CDR3 runs to 14 residues. The ends lost 1 base at V and 14 bases at J; junction bases unmatched: 6. CDR3 sequence: CASSQASSGGGKFF. CDR3 in DNA: TGTGCCAGCAGCCAAGCTTCTAGCGGGGGGGGTAAGTTCTTC.

This clonotype was seen at least ten times. The rearrangement links TRBV6-5 to TRBJ2-5; 9 bases are a match to TRBD1. J gave up 5 bases and V 2 bases, and 3 bases lay outside the gene matches. The CDR3 is 14 amino acids. Germline loops: CDR1 MNHEY, CDR2 SVGAGI. CDR3 bases: TGTGCCAGCAGTTACACTACAGGGGGCGAGACCCAGTACTTC. This gives the protein CASSYTTGGETQYF.

This clonotype was recorded a few times. The chain uses TRBV27 and TRBJ2-2; D gene uncertain. In germline, CDR1 is MNHEY, CDR2 SMNVEV (reference sequence). The ends were cut back, 6 bases at V and 1 base at J, with 9 bases in the middle. CDR3 length equals 14 residues. CDR3 coding DNA: TGTGCCAGCAGAGGGTCAGGGAACACCGGGGAGCTGTTTTTT. Translated, it gives CASRGSGNTGELFF.